Listed here are 26 T cell receptor beta chains from one sample, sequenced in a study of T cells in Graves' hyperthyroidism and ophthalmopathy. The CDR3 regions of TCR beta were amplified from RNA transcripts. The primer set for the first-round RT-PCR of the TCR CDR3 was HTBI. MiXCR was run by TCRdb on the multiplex PCR reads, yielding one entry per CDR3 protein. Of about 840,000 distinct CDR3 sequences in the sample, about 38% were seen once. Sequencing input: blood. The receptors shown here come from a man between 18 and 29 years old with Graves' hyperthyroidism.

Ten or more counts support this clonotype. The chain joins TRBV10-2 to TRBJ1-5; D is unclear. Trimming removed 5 bases from V and 2 bases from J, with 10 bases in between. CDR3 length: 14 residues. Germline lookup yields CDR1 WSHSY and CDR2 SAAADI. The CDR3 DNA reads as TGCGCCAGCAGTACGAGTATACGCAATCAGCCCCAGCATTTT. Its protein is CASSTSIRNQPQHF.

The genes are TRBV29-1 and TRBJ2-7, with unresolved D. V lost 8 bases to trimming and J lost 0 bases, with 11 bases between them. This CDR3 region has 12 residues. Germline CDR1 and CDR2: SQVTM and ANQGSEA. This CDR3 reads CSLGQSSYEQYF. The CDR3 nucleotides are TGCAGCTTAGGGCAGAGCTCCTACGAGCAGTACTTC.

CDR3 in DNA: TGTGCCAGCAGATCCCTCGGGAGCACCGGCTACACCTTC. Protein: CASRSLGSTGYTF. The chain recombines TRBV9 with TRBJ1-2; unclear D gene. Germline CDR1 reads SGDLS; CDR2 reads YYNGEE. V gave up 5 bases and J gave up 8 bases, with 16 bases separating them. The CDR3 runs 13 residues.

This clonotype was found a few times. The CDR3 spells CAIDAGEYGYTF. DNA for the CDR3: TGTGCCATCGATGCGGGCGAGTATGGCTACACCTTC. The gene calls are TRBV10-3 and TRBJ1-2; D uncertain. The V end was cut by 8 bases, the J end by 5 bases, with 12 bases between. Germline CDR1 is ENHRY and CDR2 is SYGVKD. CDR3 length: 12 amino acids.

This clonotype was seen once. This sequence joins TRBV20-1 and TRBJ2-6; D is ambiguous. Trimming removed 3 bases from V and 4 bases from J, with 7 bases in between. The CDR3 extends over 13 amino acids. The germline V gene encodes CDR1 DFQATT and CDR2 SNEGSKA (reference sequence). DNA for the CDR3: TGCAGTGCTAGTCTGGTCGGGGCCAACGTCCTGACTTTC. Encoded protein: CSASLVGANVLTF.

The chain couples TRBV5-6 to TRBJ2-7, with 12 bases aligning to TRBD1. J was trimmed by 6 bases and V by 2 bases; bases with no gene match: 9. The germline V gene has CDR1 SGHDT and CDR2 YYEEEE. The CDR3 spans 16 residues. CDR3 region: CASSLFGTGGSSEQYF. The CDR3 bases are TGTGCCAGCAGCTTATTTGGGACAGGGGGCAGTTCCGAGCAGTACTTC. The whole variable domain, filled in from reference TRBV5-6 and TRBJ2-7, reads DAGVTQSPTHLIKTRGQQVTLRCSPKSGHDTVSWYQQALGQGPQFIFQYYEEEERQRGNFPDRFSGHQFPNYSSELNVNALLLGDSALYLCASSLFGTGGSSEQYFGPGTRLTVT.

The V call is TRBV5-8, the J call TRBJ2-7; D may be TRBD2 (5 bases). The CDR3 runs to 13 residues. V lost 5 bases, J lost 2 bases, and 11 bases lay in between. Germline assignment: CDR1 SGHTS and CDR2 YDEGEE. The CDR3 nucleotides are TGTGCCAGCAGTTACGGGATCCCCTACGAGCAGTACTTC. This gives the protein CASSYGIPYEQYF. Drawing the rest from reference TRBV5-8 and TRBJ2-7, the complete variable domain is EAGVTQSPTHLIKTRGQQATLRCSPISGHTSVYWYQQALGLGLQFLLWYDEGEERNRGNFPPRFSGRQFPNYSSELNVNALELEDSALYLCASSYGIPYEQYFGPGTRLTVT.

This clonotype was seen more than once but under ten times. J is TRBJ2-5 and V is TRBV28; either TRBD1 or TRBD2 may fit D (5 bases each). The CDR3 consists of 14 residues. Germline CDR1 reads MDHEN; CDR2 reads SYDVKM. Trimming left V 2 bases short and J 9 bases short, with 16 bases between. CDR3 coding DNA: TGTGCCAGCAGTTTAGGGGGACCAATTTCTGCCCAGTACTTC. Its translation: CASSLGGPISAQYF.

This clonotype was seen a handful of times. The junction differs from germline at one of its ends, possibly a read error. This rearrangement joins TRBV11-3 to TRBJ2-5; tentatively, D is TRBD2 (5 bases). This CDR3 is 14 amino acids long. Germline CDR1 is SGHNT and CDR2 is YENEEA. CDR3 sequence reads: CASSLDLRGETQYF. CDR3 DNA sequence: TGTGCCAGCAGCCTAGATCTACGGGGAGAGACCCAGTACTTC.

Points on this clonotype: A read error may account for a junction end that differs from germline. The V and J genes are TRBV20-1 and TRBJ2-5, with no clear D. From germline, CDR1 is DFQATT and CDR2 SNEGSKA (reference sequence). The CDR3 spans 10 residues. CDR3 loop: CSAAEEAQYF. CDR3 coding DNA: TGCAGTGCTGCCGAAGAGGCCCAGTACTTC.

In this sample, this clonotype turned up a few times. This chain connects TRBV29-1 to TRBJ2-2; D not certain. Germline assignment: CDR1 SQVTM and CDR2 ANQGSEA. CDR3 length: 14 amino acids. Trimming cost V 5 bases and J 4 bases, with 14 bases left between them. The DNA of the CDR3 is TGCAGCGTTCTGGGAACAGTCGGCACCGGGGAGCTGTTTTTT. Translating it yields CSVLGTVGTGELFF.

This clonotype was counted at least ten times. J is TRBJ2-5 and V is TRBV7-9; TRBD2 is a possible D gene (6 bases). This CDR3 has 12 residues. Germline assignment: CDR1 SEHNR and CDR2 FQNEAQ (reference sequence). The V end was cut by 5 bases, the J end by 8 bases, with 12 bases between. Written as DNA, the CDR3 is TGTGCCAGCAGCCCCGGGGGAACTACCCAGTACTTC. Its protein is CASSPGGTTQYF.

The gene calls are TRBV7-8 and TRBJ1-1, with TRBD1 matching over 9 bases. The ends lost 6 bases at V and 4 bases at J; junction bases unmatched: 15. The CDR3 is 17 residues long. The germline V gene has CDR1 SGHVS and CDR2 FQNEAQ. CDR3 sequence (DNA): TGTGCCAGCAGTTCAATACCCCCCGGGACAGGGTCCACTGAAGCTTTCTTT. This sequence encodes CASSSIPPGTGSTEAFF.

This chain's CDR3 is CSVENLGMPYEQYF. As DNA, the CDR3 is TGCAGCGTAGAGAACCTGGGCATGCCCTACGAGCAGTACTTC. The genes are TRBV29-1 and TRBJ2-7; no firm D call. The CDR3 spans 14 residues. Germline V gene sequence: CDR1 SQVTM, CDR2 ANQGSEA. The germline V and J ends were trimmed by 6 bases and 2 bases, with 17 bases remaining between them.

V usage is TRBV27 and J usage is TRBJ1-5; D gene ambiguous. Germline values: CDR1 MNHEY, CDR2 SMNVEV (reference sequence). Trimming stripped 7 bases from V and 0 bases from J, with 10 bases between. CDR3 length equals 14 residues. CDR3 loop: CASISQYSNQPQHF. CDR3 nucleotides: TGTGCCAGCATTTCTCAATATAGCAATCAGCCCCAGCATTTT.

The rearrangement links TRBV7-2 to TRBJ2-7; D is possibly TRBD2 (5 bases). This CDR3 spans 16 amino acids. V lost 0 bases to trimming and J lost 0 bases, with 12 bases between them. CDR1 and CDR2 (germline): SGHTA, FQGNSA. CDR3 protein: CASSLAAGPSSYEQYF. CDR3 in DNA: TGTGCCAGCAGCTTAGCGGCGGGCCCGAGCTCCTACGAGCAGTACTTC.

This clonotype was detected only a few times. The V and J genes are TRBV29-1 and TRBJ2-5; a weak D match, TRBD1 (5 bases). Trimming removed 5 bases at V and 7 bases at J, with 14 bases between. Germline CDR1 SQVTM, CDR2 ANQGSEA. The CDR3 consists of 12 residues. The CDR3 region is CSVLRSTGTQYF. In nucleotides, the CDR3 is TGCAGCGTTCTCCGGTCTACAGGGACCCAGTACTTC.

This chain links TRBV2 with TRBJ2-7; no firm D call. Trimming removed 8 bases from V and 7 bases from J, with 12 bases in between. There are 11 residues in the CDR3. The germline CDR1 and CDR2 sequences are SNHLY and FYNNEI. CDR3 region: CASSPPAEQYF. The CDR3 coding sequence is TGTGCCAGCTCACCCCCGGCGGAGCAGTACTTC.

The sample holds many counts of this clonotype. This sequence joins TRBV7-9 and TRBJ2-7, with 10 bases lining up with TRBD1. The CDR3 spans 14 residues. The germline CDR1 and CDR2 sequences are SEHNR and FQNEAQ (reference sequence). J was trimmed by 3 bases and V by 5 bases; bases with no gene match: 4. The DNA for the CDR3 is TGTGCCAGCAGCCTTTGGGACAGGGGCTACGAGCAGTACTTC. This gives the protein CASSLWDRGYEQYF.

The chain recombines TRBV7-9 with TRBJ1-5; tentatively, D is TRBD1 (5 bases). The germline V gene has CDR1 SEHNR and CDR2 FQNEAQ (reference sequence). V lost 5 bases and J lost 12, with 14 bases in between. The CDR3 runs to 12 residues. The CDR3 region is CASSPGGIHQHF. As DNA, the CDR3 is TGTGCCAGCAGCCCCGGGGGAATCCACCAGCATTTT. The full variable domain, completed using reference TRBV7-9 and TRBJ1-5, is DTGVSQNPRHKITKRGQNVTFRCDPISEHNRLYWYRQTLGQGPEFLTYFQNEAQLEKSRLLSDRFSAERPKGSFSTLEIQRTEQGDSAMYLCASSPGGIHQHFGDGTRLSIL.

The chain employs TRBV6-5 and TRBJ1-2; 8 bases align to TRBD1. This CDR3 contains 16 residues. In germline, CDR1 is MNHEY, CDR2 SVGAGI. V lost 5 bases and J lost 8; bases outside the gene matches: 16. The CDR3, as DNA: TGTGCCAGCAGTCAGTACGCCAGGGGGCTCGGATTCGGCTACACCTTC. Amino acid sequence: CASSQYARGLGFGYTF.

The table lists this clonotype with a few counts. The chain couples TRBV7-3 to TRBJ2-5; 8 bases line up with TRBD2. Germline-derived CDR1 and CDR2 are SGHTA and FQGTGA. The CDR3 contains 17 residues. V shed 5 bases, J shed 0 bases, and the junction held 11 bases outside the gene matches. CDR3 amino acids: CASSQVSGAMYQETQYF. CDR3 DNA sequence: TGTGCCAGCAGCCAAGTTAGCGGGGCGATGTACCAAGAGACCCAGTACTTC.

This clonotype was seen at least ten times. The rearrangement links TRBV5-1 to TRBJ1-5; D gene uncertain. CDR1 is SGHRS, CDR2 YFSETQ, per germline. The CDR3 has 14 residues. V was clipped by 3 bases and J by 5 bases, with 12 bases between them. CDR3 region: CASSYDSTDQPQHF. CDR3 coding DNA: TGCGCCAGCAGCTACGATTCAACAGATCAGCCCCAGCATTTT.

The chain recombines TRBV10-3 with TRBJ2-1; D may be TRBD2 (6 bases). Trimming pared 11 bases from V and 4 bases from J, leaving 12 bases between. Germline V lookup: CDR1 ENHRY, CDR2 SYGVKD. The CDR3 extends over 12 amino acids. CDR3 region: CAVYSGYNEQFF. Written as DNA, the CDR3 is TGTGCCGTCTATAGCGGATACAATGAGCAGTTCTTC.

The V call is TRBV5-1, the J call TRBJ2-7; 7 positions agree with TRBD1. V trimming: 3 bases; J trimming: 1 base; junction bases outside the gene matches: 10. CDR1 and CDR2 (germline): SGHRS, YFSETQ. The CDR3 length is 16 residues. The CDR3 DNA sequence: TGCGCCAGCAGCTCTACCCTAGGACAGGCATCCTACGAGCAGTACTTC. Residues: CASSSTLGQASYEQYF.

This clonotype was observed many times. The chain combines TRBV29-1 with TRBJ2-7; D might be TRBD2 (6 bases). CDR3 length: 13 residues. V dropped 7 bases and J dropped 0 bases, with 13 bases sitting between them. Per germline, CDR1 SQVTM and CDR2 ANQGSEA. The CDR3 sequence is CSGTDGSSYEQYF. The CDR3 DNA is TGCAGCGGCACGGACGGGAGCTCCTACGAGCAGTACTTC.